This entry describes one TCR beta chain. What it recognizes is unknown. Assay used: immunoSEQ multiplex PCR; TCRdb lists only in-frame clones, some missing. The table includes roughly 150,000 clones, 92% detected once. The entry originates in a study of T cell responses to AZD1222 COVID-19 vaccine. Study-wide points: A reported finding is that nearly half of spike-specific TCRs target unmutated variant regions. Clonal diversity may have been underestimated, and the donors were mostly white British, with more females than males. Regions 160-218 and 743-854 dominated among vaccine-associated CD4 TCRs spanning spike.

Both about-4-week and about-12-week second-dose recipients were combined. The sample in question was peripheral blood, obtained 28 days after the second AZD1222 dose. The receptor comes from an adult who received the AZD1222 COVID-19 vaccine.

The CDR3 sequence is CAWSAYLTSGGKDTEAFF. CDR3 DNA: TGTGCCTGGAGTGCGTACCTAACCAGTGGAGGGAAAGACACTGAAGCTTTCTTT. This rearrangement joins TRBV30 to TRBJ1-1; D unclear. The V and J ends lost 1 base and 3 bases respectively, with 24 bases between them. The CDR3 sequence is 18 residues long. Germline CDR1 reads GTSNPN; CDR2 reads SVGIG (reference sequence).